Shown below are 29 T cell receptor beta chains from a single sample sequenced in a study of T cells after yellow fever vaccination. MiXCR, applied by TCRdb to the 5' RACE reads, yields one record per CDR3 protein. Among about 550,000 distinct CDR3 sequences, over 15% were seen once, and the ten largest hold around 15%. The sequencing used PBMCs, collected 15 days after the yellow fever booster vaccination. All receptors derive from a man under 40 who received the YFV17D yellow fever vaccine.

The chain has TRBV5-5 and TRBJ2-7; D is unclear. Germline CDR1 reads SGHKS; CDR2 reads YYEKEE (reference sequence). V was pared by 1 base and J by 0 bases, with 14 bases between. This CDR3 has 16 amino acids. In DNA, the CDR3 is TGTGCCAGCAGCTTGAGCAGCTTAGGAAACTCCTACGAGCAGTACTTC. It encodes CASSLSSLGNSYEQYF. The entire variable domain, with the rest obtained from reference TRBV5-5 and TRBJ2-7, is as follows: DAGVTQSPTHLIKTRGQQVTLRCSPISGHKSVSWYQQVLGQGPQFIFQYYEKEERGRGNFPDRFSARQFPNYSSELNVNALLLGDSALYLCASSLSSLGNSYEQYFGPGTRLTVT.

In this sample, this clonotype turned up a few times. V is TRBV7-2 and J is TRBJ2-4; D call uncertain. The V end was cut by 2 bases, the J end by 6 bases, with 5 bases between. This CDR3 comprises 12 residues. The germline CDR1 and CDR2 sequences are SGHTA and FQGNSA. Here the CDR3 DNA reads TGTGCCAGCAGCTTAAGTGGAAACATTCAGTACTTC. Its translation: CASSLSGNIQYF.

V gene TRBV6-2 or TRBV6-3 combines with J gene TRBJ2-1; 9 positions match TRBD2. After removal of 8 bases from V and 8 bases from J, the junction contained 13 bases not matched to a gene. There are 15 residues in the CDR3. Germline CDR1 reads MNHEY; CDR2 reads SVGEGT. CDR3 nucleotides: TGTGCCAGCGCGAGGATGCGGGAGGGCCGGGATGAGCAGTTCTTC. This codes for CASARMREGRDEQFF.

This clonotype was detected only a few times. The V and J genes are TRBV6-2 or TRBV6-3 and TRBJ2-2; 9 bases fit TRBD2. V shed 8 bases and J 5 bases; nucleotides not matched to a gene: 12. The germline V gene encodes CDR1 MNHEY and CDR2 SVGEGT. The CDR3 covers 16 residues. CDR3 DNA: TGTGCCAGCTGTACCCTCACTAGCGGGCGGACCGGGGAGCTGTTTTTT. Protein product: CASCTLTSGRTGELFF.

CDR3 sequence (DNA): TGCGCCAGCAGCCAGAGCGGGAATTACAATGAGCAGTTCTTC. Translation gives CASSQSGNYNEQFF. This rearrangement joins TRBV4-1 to TRBJ2-1; 7 bases agree with TRBD2. This CDR3 has 14 amino acids. In germline, CDR1 is MGHRA, CDR2 YSYEKL. V lost 3 bases to trimming and J lost 4 bases; unmatched junction nucleotides: 3.

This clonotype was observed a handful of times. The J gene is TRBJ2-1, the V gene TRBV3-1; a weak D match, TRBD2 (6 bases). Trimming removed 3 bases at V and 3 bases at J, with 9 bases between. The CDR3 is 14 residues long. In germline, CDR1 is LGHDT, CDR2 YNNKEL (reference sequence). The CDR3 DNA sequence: TGTGCCAGCAGCCAGGGACTCGTCTACAATGAGCAGTTCTTC. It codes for CASSQGLVYNEQFF.

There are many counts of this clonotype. The CDR3 DNA follows: TGCAGTGCTAGAAGGCAGGGCTCGGGCTACACCTTC. Its protein product is CSARRQGSGYTF. The J gene is TRBJ1-2, the V gene TRBV20-1; D perhaps matches TRBD1 (5 bases). Trimming took 2 bases from V and 8 from J, leaving 12 bases between them. This CDR3 is 12 amino acids long. CDR1 and CDR2 (germline): DFQATT, SNEGSKA (reference sequence).

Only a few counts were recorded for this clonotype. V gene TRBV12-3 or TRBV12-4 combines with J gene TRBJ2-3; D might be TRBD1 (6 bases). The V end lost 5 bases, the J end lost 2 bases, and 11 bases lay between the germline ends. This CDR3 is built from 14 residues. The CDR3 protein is CASSPGASTDTQYF. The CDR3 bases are TGTGCCAGCAGTCCAGGGGCGTCCACAGATACGCAGTATTTT.

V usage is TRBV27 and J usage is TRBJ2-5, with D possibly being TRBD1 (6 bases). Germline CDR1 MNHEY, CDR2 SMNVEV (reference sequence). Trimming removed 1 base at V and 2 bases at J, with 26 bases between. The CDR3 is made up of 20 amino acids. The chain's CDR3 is CASSLLGTLVLGGVQETQYF. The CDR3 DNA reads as TGTGCCAGCAGTTTATTGGGGACACTTGTCTTAGGAGGCGTTCAAGAGACCCAGTACTTC.

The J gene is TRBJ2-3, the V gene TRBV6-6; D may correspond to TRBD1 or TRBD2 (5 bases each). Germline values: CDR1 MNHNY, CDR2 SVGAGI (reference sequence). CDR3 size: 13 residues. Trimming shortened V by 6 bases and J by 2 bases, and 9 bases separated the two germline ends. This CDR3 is CASSGDDTDTQYF. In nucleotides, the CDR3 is TGTGCCAGCAGCGGGGACGACACAGATACGCAGTATTTT.

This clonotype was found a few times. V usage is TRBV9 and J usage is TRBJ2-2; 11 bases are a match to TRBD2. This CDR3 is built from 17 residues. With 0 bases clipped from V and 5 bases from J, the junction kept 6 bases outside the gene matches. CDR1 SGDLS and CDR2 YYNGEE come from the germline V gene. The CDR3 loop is CASSVEGLAETTGELFF. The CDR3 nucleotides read TGTGCCAGCAGCGTAGAGGGACTAGCGGAGACTACCGGGGAGCTGTTTTTT.

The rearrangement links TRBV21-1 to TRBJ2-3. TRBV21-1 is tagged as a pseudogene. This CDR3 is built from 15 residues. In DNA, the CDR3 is TGTGCCAGCACCTATGCGGCAATTTGCACAGATACGCAGTATTTT. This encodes CASTYAAICTDTQYF.

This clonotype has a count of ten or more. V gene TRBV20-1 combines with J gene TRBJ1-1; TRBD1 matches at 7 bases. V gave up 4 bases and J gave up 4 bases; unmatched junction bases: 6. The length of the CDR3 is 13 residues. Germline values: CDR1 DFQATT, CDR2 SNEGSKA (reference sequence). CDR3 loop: CSAKQGLGTEAFF. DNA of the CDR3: TGCAGTGCTAAACAGGGGTTGGGCACTGAAGCTTTCTTT.

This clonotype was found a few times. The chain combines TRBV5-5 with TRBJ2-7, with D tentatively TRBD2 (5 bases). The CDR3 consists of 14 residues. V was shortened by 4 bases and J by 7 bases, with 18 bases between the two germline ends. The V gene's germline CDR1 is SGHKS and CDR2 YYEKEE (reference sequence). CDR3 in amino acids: CASSVGWSTGEQYF. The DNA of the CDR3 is TGTGCCAGCAGCGTCGGTTGGAGTACGGGAGAGCAGTACTTC.

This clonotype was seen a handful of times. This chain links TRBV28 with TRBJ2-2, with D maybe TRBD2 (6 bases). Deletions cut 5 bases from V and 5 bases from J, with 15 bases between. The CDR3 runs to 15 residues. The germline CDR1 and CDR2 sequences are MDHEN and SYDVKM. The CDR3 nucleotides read TGTGCCAGCAGTGGCGGCGGGGTGGGGACCGGGGAGCTGTTTTTT. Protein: CASSGGGVGTGELFF.

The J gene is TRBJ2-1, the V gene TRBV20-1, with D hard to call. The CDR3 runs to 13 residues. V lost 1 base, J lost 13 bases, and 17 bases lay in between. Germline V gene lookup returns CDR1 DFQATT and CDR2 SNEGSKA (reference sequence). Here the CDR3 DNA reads TGCAGTGCTAGAGCCAGCTTGAACAATGGACAGTTCTTC. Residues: CSARASLNNGQFF.

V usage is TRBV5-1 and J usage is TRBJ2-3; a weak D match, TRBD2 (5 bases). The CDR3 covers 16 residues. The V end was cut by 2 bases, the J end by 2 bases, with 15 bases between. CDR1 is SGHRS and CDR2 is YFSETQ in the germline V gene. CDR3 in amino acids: CASSFMTMQATDTQYF. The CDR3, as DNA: TGCGCCAGCAGCTTTATGACTATGCAGGCCACAGATACGCAGTATTTT.

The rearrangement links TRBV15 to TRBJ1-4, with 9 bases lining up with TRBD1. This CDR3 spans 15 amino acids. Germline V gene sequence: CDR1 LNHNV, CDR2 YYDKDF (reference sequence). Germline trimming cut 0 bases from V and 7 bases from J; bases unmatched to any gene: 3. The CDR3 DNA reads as TGTGCCACCAGCAGAGAACAGGGGGCTGGTGAAAAACTGTTTTTT. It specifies CATSREQGAGEKLFF.

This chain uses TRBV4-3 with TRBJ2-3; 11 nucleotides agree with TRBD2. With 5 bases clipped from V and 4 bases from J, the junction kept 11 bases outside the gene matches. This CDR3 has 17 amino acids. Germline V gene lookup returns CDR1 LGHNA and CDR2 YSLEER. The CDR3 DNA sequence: TGCGCCAGCAGCAAAATGGCTTTAGCGGGAGGGTCAGATACGCAGTATTTT. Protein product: CASSKMALAGGSDTQYF.

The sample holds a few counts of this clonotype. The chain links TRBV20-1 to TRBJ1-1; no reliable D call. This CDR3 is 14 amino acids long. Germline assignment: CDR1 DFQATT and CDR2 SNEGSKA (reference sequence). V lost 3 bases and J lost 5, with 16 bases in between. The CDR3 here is CSASQRLTGTEAFF. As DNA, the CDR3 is TGCAGTGCTAGCCAACGCCTCACGGGGACTGAAGCTTTCTTT.

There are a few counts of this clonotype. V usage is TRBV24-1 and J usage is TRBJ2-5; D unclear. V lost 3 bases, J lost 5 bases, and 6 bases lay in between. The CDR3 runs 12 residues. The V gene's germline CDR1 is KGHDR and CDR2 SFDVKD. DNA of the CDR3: TGTGCCACCAGTGATGAGGAGGAGACCCAGTACTTC. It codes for CATSDEEETQYF.

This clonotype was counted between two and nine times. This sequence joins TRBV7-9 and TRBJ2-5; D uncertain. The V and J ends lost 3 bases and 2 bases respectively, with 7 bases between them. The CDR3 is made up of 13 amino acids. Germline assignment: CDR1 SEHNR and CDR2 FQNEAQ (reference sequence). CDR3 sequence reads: CASSFFGQETQYF. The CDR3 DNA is TGTGCCAGCAGCTTCTTCGGTCAAGAGACCCAGTACTTC.

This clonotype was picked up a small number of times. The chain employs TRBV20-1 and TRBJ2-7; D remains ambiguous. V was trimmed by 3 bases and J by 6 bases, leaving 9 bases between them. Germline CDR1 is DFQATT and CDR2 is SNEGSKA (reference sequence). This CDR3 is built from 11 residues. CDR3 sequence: CSASDGGEQYF. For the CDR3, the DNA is TGCAGTGCTAGTGACGGTGGCGAGCAGTACTTC.

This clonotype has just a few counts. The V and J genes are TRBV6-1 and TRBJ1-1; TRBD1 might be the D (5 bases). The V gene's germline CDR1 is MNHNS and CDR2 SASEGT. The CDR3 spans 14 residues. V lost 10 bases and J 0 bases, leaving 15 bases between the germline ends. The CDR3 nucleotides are TGTGCCACCGTAAGCGGGGCGTTGAACACTGAAGCTTTCTTT. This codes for CATVSGALNTEAFF.

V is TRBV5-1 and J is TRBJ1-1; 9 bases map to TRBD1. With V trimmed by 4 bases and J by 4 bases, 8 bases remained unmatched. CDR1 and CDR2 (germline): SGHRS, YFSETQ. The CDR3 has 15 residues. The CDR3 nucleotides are TGCGCCAGCAGCAGGACAGGGGATGTTTTCACTGAAGCTTTCTTT. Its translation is CASSRTGDVFTEAFF.

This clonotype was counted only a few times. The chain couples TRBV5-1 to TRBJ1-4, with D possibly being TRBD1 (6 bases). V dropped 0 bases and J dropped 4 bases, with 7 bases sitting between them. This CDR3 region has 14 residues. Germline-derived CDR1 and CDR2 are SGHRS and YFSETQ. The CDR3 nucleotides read TGCGCCAGCAGCTTGGGACAGGATAATGAAAAACTGTTTTTT. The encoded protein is CASSLGQDNEKLFF.

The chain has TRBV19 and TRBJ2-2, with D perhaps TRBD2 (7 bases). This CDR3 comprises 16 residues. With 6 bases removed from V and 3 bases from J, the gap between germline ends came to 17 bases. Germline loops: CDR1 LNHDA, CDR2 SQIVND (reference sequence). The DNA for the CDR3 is TGTGCCAGTAGGGGCCGCGGGGGCCTCGACACCGGGGAGCTGTTTTTT. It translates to CASRGRGGLDTGELFF. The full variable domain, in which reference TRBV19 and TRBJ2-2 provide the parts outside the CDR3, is DGGITQSPKYLFRKEGQNVTLSCEQNLNHDAMYWYRQDPGQGLRLIYYSQIVNDFQKGDIAEGYSVSREKKESFPLTVTSAQKNPTAFYLCASRGRGGLDTGELFFGEGSRLTVL.

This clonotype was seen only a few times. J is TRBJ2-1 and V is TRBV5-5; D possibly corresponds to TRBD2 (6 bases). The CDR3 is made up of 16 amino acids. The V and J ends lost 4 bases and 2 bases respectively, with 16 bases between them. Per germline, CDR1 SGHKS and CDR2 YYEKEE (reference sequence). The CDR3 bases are TGTGCCAGCAGCCCGGCCGGAGGGAGTCCCTACAATGAGCAGTTCTTC. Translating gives CASSPAGGSPYNEQFF.

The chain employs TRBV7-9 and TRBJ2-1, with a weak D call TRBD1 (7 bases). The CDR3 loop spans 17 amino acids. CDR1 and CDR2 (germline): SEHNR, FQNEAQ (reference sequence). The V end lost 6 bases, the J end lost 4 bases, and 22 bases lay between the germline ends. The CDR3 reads CASSRSQGGPIYNEQFF. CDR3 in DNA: TGTGCCAGCAGTCGGTCGCAGGGGGGTCCGATATACAATGAGCAGTTCTTC.